The 18 T cell receptor beta chains below all came from one sample that was sequenced in a study of T cell responses to AZD1222 COVID-19 vaccine. Assay: immunoSEQ multiplex PCR; the TCRdb copy retains only in-frame clones and omits some. The sample has 120,000 or so clones; about 90% are singletons. The starting material was peripheral blood, obtained on day 0 of AZD1222 vaccination. Source of these receptors: an adult in good health.

The rearrangement joins TRBV11-1 to TRBJ1-5, with 9 bases lining up with TRBD1. CDR1 and CDR2 from the germline V gene are SGHAT and FQDESV (reference sequence). The trim removed 3 bases at V and 9 bases at J, leaving 3 bases unmatched. This CDR3 region has 13 residues. CDR3 amino acids: CASSLDRGGPQHF. CDR3 sequence (DNA): TGTGCCAGCAGCTTGGACAGGGGAGGGCCCCAGCATTTT.

V and J are TRBV19 and TRBJ2-1; no firm D call. Germline loops: CDR1 LNHDA, CDR2 SQIVND (reference sequence). V was pared by 5 bases and J by 0 bases, with 14 bases between. This CDR3 has 16 residues. For the CDR3, the DNA is TGTGCCAGTAGTGCAAAAACCCCCAGCTCCTACAATGAGCAGTTCTTC. This codes for CASSAKTPSSYNEQFF.

This chain joins TRBV7-9 and TRBJ1-1; weak D call: TRBD1 (5 bases). V shed 2 bases and J shed 1 base, with 20 bases lying between them. The germline V gene encodes CDR1 SEHNR and CDR2 FQNEAQ (reference sequence). The CDR3 has 18 residues. CDR3 sequence reads: CASSLSSSSGLRNTEAFF. CDR3 sequence (DNA): TGTGCCAGCAGCTTATCGTCGTCTTCGGGACTGCGGAACACTGAAGCTTTCTTT.

This clone was found once. The rearrangement uses TRBV5-1 and TRBJ1-6, with TRBD1 matching over 7 bases. The CDR3 spans 15 residues. Germline V gene lookup returns CDR1 SGHRS and CDR2 YFSETQ. The V gene end was trimmed by 6 bases and the J gene end by 7 bases; junction bases not matched to a gene: 10. The CDR3 spells CASTNTGTANSPLHF. CDR3 DNA: TGCGCCAGCACAAATACCGGGACAGCGAATTCACCCCTCCACTTT.

The chain is built from TRBV7-9 and TRBJ2-1; 7 bases are shared with TRBD1. Per the germline V gene, CDR1 is SEHNR and CDR2 is FQNEAQ (reference sequence). The CDR3 sequence is 15 residues long. J gave up 7 bases and V 3 bases, and 9 bases lay outside the gene matches. Here the CDR3 reads CASSFHRGPFNEQFF. CDR3 in DNA: TGTGCCAGCAGCTTCCACAGGGGACCCTTTAATGAGCAGTTCTTC.

The chain recombines TRBV12-3 or TRBV12-4 with TRBJ1-5; D is unresolved. Between the trimmed V and J ends, which lost 8 bases and 1 base, there was a span of 9 bases. This CDR3 comprises 13 residues. CDR3 nucleotides: TGTGCCAGCGGGGATGGAAGCAATCAGCCCCAGCATTTT. It translates to CASGDGSNQPQHF.

This clone was counted a single time. The DNA for the CDR3 is TGTGCCAGCAGTGAATCGCGGGGGAGAGCCAATTCACCCCTCCACTTT. Protein sequence: CASSESRGRANSPLHF. V gene TRBV25-1 combines with J gene TRBJ1-6, with D maybe TRBD1 (5 bases). The CDR3 extends over 16 amino acids. CDR1 and CDR2 from the germline V gene are MGHDK and SYGVNS. V shed 1 base and J shed 7 bases, with 14 bases lying between them.

CDR3 sequence (DNA): TGTGCCAGCAGTGAAACGCGGCAGGGTGTGGAAAGCAATCAGCCCCAGCATTTT. Translating gives CASSETRQGVESNQPQHF. The chain carries TRBV2 and TRBJ1-5, with TRBD1 as a possible D gene (5 bases). Germline CDR1 and CDR2: SNHLY and FYNNEI. This CDR3 contains 18 residues. Trimming shortened V by 2 bases and J by 1 base, and 18 bases separated the two germline ends.

The chain is built from TRBV18 and TRBJ1-1; D is unresolved. The CDR3 totals 14 residues. CDR1 KGHSH and CDR2 LQKENI come from the germline V gene. V lost 4 bases and J 1 base, leaving 10 bases between the germline ends. This CDR3 reads CASSHPTGNTEAFF. CDR3 DNA: TGTGCCAGCTCACACCCAACGGGGAACACTGAAGCTTTCTTT.

This rearrangement joins TRBV5-1 to TRBJ2-1; a possible D gene is TRBD2 (6 bases). The CDR3 has 15 amino acids. The V gene lost 4 bases and the J gene lost 8 bases, with 19 bases spanning the gap. Per germline, CDR1 SGHRS and CDR2 YFSETQ. The CDR3 region has the DNA TGCGCCAGCAGCCGGGGACTTGCCGGGGTCGATGAGCAGTTCTTC. Its translation: CASSRGLAGVDEQFF.

This sequence joins TRBV7-8 and TRBJ1-2; D unclear. The CDR3 contains 13 residues. V was trimmed by 5 bases and J by 4 bases, leaving 11 bases between them. Germline V CDR1 and CDR2: SGHVS, FQNEAQ. The CDR3 sequence: CASSPLLTYGYTF. The CDR3 DNA sequence: TGTGCCAGCAGCCCCCTACTGACCTATGGCTACACCTTC.

About this clone: Compared with germline, one end of the junction differs, possibly owing to a read error. The chain is built from TRBV7-6 and TRBJ2-3; 8 positions match TRBD2. Looked up from germline, CDR1 is SGHVS and CDR2 is FNYEAQ. This CDR3 spans 17 amino acids. The CDR3 DNA is TGTGCCAGCAGCCTAGCCCCGGGGGGGAGAAGCACAGATACGCAGTATTTT. Translated: CASSLAPGGRSTDTQYF.

CDR3 in DNA: TGTGCCAGCAGCGTATTACAGGGACGGGAAGAGACCCAGTACTTC. Protein: CASSVLQGREETQYF. This chain uses TRBV5-6 with TRBJ2-5; possibly TRBD1 for D (6 bases). This CDR3 is built from 15 residues. V was cut by 4 bases and J by 3 bases, with 16 bases left in between. Per germline, CDR1 SGHDT and CDR2 YYEEEE.

V and J are TRBV3-1 (or the pseudogene TRBV3-2) and TRBJ2-4, with a tentative D call TRBD1 (6 bases). From germline, CDR1 is LGHDT and CDR2 YNNKEL (reference sequence). V dropped 2 bases and J dropped 3 bases, with 11 bases sitting between them. The CDR3 totals 15 residues. As DNA, the CDR3 is TGTGCCAGCAGCCAACTTCAGGGGATCAAAAACATTCAGTACTTC. Protein sequence: CASSQLQGIKNIQYF.

CDR3 in amino acids: CASSSRRQGAQPQHF. The CDR3 DNA reads TGTGCCAGCAGCTCGAGACGACAGGGAGCTCAGCCCCAGCATTTT. V is TRBV6-2 or TRBV6-3 and J is TRBJ1-5, with TRBD1 matching 7 bases. The germline gives CDR1 MNHEY, CDR2 SVGEGT. V lost 6 bases, J lost 6 bases, and 11 bases stayed unmatched. The CDR3 contains 15 residues.

This clone has just one count. The chain recombines TRBV11-3 with TRBJ1-1, with D hard to call. The CDR3 runs 13 residues. Germline CDR1 reads SGHNT; CDR2 reads YENEEA. The V end was cut by 8 bases, the J end by 4 bases, with 14 bases between. DNA of the CDR3: TGTGCCAGCGGCCAAATCTCGAGCACTGAAGCTTTCTTT. Its protein is CASGQISSTEAFF.

This chain links TRBV5-1 with TRBJ1-2, with D hard to call. CDR1 and CDR2 (germline): SGHRS, YFSETQ. V dropped 0 bases and J dropped 1 base, with 7 bases sitting between them. The CDR3 totals 14 residues. As DNA, the CDR3 is TGCGCCAGCAGCTTGGAACCCATTAACTATGGCTACACCTTC. Encoded protein: CASSLEPINYGYTF.

This clone occurred once. This sequence joins TRBV6-5 and TRBJ2-7; D is undetermined. The CDR3 covers 12 residues. Germline CDR1 reads MNHEY; CDR2 reads SVGAGI. Trimming pared 7 bases from V and 7 bases from J, leaving 14 bases between. DNA for the CDR3: TGTGCCAGCACTCCCCGGGTTGGGGAGCAGTACTTC. It is translated as CASTPRVGEQYF.